This paragraph covers one TCR beta chain sequence. The antigen remains unidentified. The data stem from a study of T cells in Graves' hyperthyroidism and ophthalmopathy. RNA transcripts gave rise to amplified TCR beta CDR3 regions. TCR CDR3 underwent first-round RT-PCR with the HTBI primer set. TCRdb fed the multiplex PCR reads into MiXCR, producing one record per CDR3 protein. The table lists roughly 500,000 distinct CDR3 sequences, 46% of them singletons. Study outcomes and limitations: Most thyroid clonotypes expanded above 0.001 appeared in blood too. Ophthalmopathy was told apart from stable hyperthyroidism by a 13 V-J model.

Clinicians diagnosed patients from clinical symptoms, serum thyroxine and TRAb, thyroid ultrasound and orbital computed tomography. Source material: peripheral blood or thyroid tissue (not recorded which). This sequence was found in an adult woman with Graves' disease, either hyperthyroidism or ophthalmopathy (not recorded which).

CDR3 protein: CSVLRQGGTEAFF. The CDR3 nucleotides read TGCAGCGTTCTTCGACAGGGAGGCACTGAAGCTTTCTTT. The chain combines TRBV29-1 with TRBJ1-1; the match to TRBD1 covers 7 bases. With V trimmed by 5 bases and J by 4 bases, 7 bases remained unmatched. The germline V gene encodes CDR1 SQVTM and CDR2 ANQGSEA. The CDR3 covers 13 residues.